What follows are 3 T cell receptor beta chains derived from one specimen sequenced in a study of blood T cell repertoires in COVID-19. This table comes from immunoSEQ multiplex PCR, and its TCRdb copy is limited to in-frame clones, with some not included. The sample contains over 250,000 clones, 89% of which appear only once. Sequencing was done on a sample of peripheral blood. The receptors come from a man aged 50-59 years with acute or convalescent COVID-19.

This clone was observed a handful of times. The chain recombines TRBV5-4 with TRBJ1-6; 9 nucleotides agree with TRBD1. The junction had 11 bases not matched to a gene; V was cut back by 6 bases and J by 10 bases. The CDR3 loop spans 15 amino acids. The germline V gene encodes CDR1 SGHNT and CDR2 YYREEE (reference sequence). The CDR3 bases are TGTGCCAGCACTTGGGGGCAGACAGGGGGATCACCCCTCCACTTT. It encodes CASTWGQTGGSPLHF.

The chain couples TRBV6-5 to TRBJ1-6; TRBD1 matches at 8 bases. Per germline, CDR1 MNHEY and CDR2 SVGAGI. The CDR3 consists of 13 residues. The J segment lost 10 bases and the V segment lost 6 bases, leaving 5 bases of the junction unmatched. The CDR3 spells CASRTGEGSPLHF. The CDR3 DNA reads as TGTGCCAGCAGGACAGGGGAAGGATCACCCCTCCACTTT.

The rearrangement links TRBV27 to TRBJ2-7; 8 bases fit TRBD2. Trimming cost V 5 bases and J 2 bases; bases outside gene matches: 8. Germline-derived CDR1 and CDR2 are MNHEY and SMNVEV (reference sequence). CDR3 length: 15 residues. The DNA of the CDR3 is TGTGCCAGCAGTCCTCAACTAGCGGTAGCCTACGAGCAGTACTTC. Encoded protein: CASSPQLAVAYEQYF.